This TCR beta chain was captured by sequencing in a study of blood T cell dynamics during melanoma immunotherapy. This clone appeared once. The sample's time point: pre-treatment baseline. The germline gives CDR1 MDHEN, CDR2 SYDVKM. CDR3 size: 13 residues. Trimming left V 6 bases short and J 2 bases short, with 9 bases between. This table comes from immunoSEQ multiplex PCR, and its TCRdb copy is limited to in-frame clones, with some not included. The profile shows about 24,000 clones, roughly 87% of them singletons. The source material was blood, sampled from a patient treated with checkpoint blockade. The receptor was derived from a human donor with melanoma. This chain uses TRBV28 with TRBJ2-3; tentatively, D is TRBD2 (6 bases). CDR3 DNA sequence: TGTGCCAGCAGCTGGAGGGCCACAGATACGCAGTATTTT. This codes for CASSWRATDTQYF.